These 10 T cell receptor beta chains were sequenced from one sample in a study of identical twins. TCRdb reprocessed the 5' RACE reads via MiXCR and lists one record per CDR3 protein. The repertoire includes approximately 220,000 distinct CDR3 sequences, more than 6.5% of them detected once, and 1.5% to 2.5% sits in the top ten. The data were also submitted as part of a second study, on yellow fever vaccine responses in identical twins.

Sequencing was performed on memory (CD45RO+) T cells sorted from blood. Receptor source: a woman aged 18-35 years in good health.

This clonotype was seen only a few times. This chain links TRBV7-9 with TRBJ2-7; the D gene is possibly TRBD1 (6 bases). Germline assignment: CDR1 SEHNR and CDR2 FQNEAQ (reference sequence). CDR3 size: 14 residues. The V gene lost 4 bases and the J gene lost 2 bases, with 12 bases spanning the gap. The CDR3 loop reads CASSSRQVTYEQYF. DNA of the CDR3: TGTGCCAGCAGCTCACGACAGGTTACCTACGAGCAGTACTTC.

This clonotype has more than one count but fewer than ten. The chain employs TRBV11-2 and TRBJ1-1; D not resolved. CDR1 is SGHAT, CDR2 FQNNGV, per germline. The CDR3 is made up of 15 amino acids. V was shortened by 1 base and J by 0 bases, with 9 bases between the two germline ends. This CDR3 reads CASSLGARMNTEAFF. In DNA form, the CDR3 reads TGTGCCAGCAGCTTAGGGGCCCGGATGAACACTGAAGCTTTCTTT.

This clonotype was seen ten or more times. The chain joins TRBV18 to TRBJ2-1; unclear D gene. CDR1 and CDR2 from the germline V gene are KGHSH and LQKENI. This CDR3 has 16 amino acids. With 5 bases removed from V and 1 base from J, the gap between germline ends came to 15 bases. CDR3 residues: CASSTAQDPSYNEQFF. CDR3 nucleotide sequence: TGTGCCAGCTCAACCGCCCAGGACCCTTCCTACAATGAGCAGTTCTTC.

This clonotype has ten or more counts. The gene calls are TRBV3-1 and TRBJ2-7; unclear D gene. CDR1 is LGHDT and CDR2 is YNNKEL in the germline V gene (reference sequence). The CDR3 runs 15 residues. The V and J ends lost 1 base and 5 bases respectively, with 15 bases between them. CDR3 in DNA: TGTGCCAGCAGCCAAGTAGTCCCTGGTCGGAACGAGCAGTACTTC. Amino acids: CASSQVVPGRNEQYF.

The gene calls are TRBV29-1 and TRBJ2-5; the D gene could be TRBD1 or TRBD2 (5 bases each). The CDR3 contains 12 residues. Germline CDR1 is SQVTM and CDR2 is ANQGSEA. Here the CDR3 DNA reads TGCAGTATCAGGGACGGTCAAGAGACCCAGTACTTC. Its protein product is CSIRDGQETQYF.

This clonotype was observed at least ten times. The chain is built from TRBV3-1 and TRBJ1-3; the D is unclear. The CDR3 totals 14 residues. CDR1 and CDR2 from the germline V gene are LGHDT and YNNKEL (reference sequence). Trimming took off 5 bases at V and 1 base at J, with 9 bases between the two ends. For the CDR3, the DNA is TGTGCCAGCAGCTATGCAAGTTCTGGAAACACCATATATTTT. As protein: CASSYASSGNTIYF. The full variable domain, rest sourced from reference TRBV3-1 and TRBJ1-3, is DTAVSQTPKYLVTQMGNDKSIKCEQNLGHDTMYWYKQDSKKFLKIMFSYNNKELIINETVPNRFSPKSPDKAHLNLHINSLELGDSAVYFCASSYASSGNTIYFGEGSWLTVV.

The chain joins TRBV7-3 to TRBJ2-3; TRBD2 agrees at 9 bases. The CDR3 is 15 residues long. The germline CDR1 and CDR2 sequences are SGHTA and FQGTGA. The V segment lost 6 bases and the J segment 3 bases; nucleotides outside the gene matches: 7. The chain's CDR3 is CASRRSGGWTDTQYF. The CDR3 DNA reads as TGTGCCAGCAGACGTAGCGGGGGTTGGACAGATACGCAGTATTTT.

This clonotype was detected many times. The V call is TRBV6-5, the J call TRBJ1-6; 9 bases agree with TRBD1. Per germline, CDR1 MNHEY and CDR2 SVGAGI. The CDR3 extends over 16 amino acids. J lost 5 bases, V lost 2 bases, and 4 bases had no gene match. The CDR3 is CASSYKGQGDNSPLHF. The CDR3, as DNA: TGTGCCAGCAGTTACAAGGGACAGGGCGATAATTCACCCCTCCACTTT.

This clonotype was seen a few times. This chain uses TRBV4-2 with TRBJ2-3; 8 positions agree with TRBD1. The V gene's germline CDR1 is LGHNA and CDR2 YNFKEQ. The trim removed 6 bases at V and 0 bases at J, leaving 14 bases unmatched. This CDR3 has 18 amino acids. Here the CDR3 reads CASSNHRGSSSSTDTQYF. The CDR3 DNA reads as TGTGCCAGCAGTAACCACAGGGGGTCCTCGTCTAGCACAGATACGCAGTATTTT.

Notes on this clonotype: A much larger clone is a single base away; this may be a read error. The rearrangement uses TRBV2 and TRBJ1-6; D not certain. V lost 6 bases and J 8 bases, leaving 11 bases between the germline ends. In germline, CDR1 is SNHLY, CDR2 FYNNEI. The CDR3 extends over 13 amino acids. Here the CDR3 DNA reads TGTGCCAGCAGCAGTCCTCAGGATTCACCCCTCCACTTT. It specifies CASSSPQDSPLHF.